What follows describes a single TCR beta chain. The antigen is undetermined. TCRdb re-derived calls from the reads in MiXCR, one entry per CDR3 protein. The sample lists about 740,000 distinct CDR3 sequences, 35% to 45% occurring once. This sample stems from a study of T cell repertoires in cytomegalovirus infection. Study conclusions and caveats: Based on cumulative public TCR beta family frequency, carriers of CMV plus the relevant HLA were identified.

V was pared by 5 bases and J by 6 bases, with 14 bases between. Germline V gene data show CDR1 as MNHEY and CDR2 as SMNVEV (reference sequence). The length of the CDR3 is 14 residues. This TCR derives from a human donor in good health (CMV status not recorded). Some clones in this sample may be carry-over from other donors' samples. V gene TRBV27 combines with J gene TRBJ1-5; D gene unclear. Input material: PBMCs. The CDR3 sequence is CASSITVSSQPQHF. CDR3 DNA sequence: TGTGCCAGCAGTATTACGGTCTCCAGTCAGCCCCAGCATTTT.